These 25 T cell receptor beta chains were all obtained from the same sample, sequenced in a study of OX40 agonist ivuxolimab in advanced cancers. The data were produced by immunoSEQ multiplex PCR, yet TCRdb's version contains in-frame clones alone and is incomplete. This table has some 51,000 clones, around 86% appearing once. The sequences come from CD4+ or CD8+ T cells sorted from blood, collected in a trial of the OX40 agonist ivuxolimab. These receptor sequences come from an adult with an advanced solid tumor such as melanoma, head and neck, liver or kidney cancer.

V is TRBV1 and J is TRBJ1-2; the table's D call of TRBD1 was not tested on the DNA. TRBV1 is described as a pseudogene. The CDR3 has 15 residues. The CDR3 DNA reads TGCACCAGCAGCCTTATTCGACAGGGAGGAGATGGCTACACCTTC. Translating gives CTSSLIRQGGDGYTF.

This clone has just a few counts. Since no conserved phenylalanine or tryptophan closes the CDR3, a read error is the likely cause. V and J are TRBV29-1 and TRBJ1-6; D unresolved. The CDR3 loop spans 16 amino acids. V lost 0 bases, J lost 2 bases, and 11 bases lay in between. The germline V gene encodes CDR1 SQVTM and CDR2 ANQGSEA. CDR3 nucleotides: TGCAGCGTTGAAGATGCGTCCGGGACCTATAATTCACCCCTCCACCTT. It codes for CSVEDASGTYNSPLHL.

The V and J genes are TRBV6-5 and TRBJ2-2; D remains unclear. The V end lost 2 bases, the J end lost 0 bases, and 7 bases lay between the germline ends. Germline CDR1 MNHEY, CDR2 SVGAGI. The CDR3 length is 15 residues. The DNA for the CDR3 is TGTGCCAGCAGTTACAGCCAGGCGAACACCGGGGAGCTGTTTTTT. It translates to CASSYSQANTGELFF.

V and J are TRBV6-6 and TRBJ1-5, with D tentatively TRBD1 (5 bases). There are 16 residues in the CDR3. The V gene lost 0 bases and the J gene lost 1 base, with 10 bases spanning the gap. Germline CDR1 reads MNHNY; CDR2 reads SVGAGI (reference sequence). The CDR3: CASSYSPGGSNQPQHF. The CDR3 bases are TGTGCCAGCAGTTACTCGCCCGGGGGAAGCAATCAGCCCCAGCATTTT.

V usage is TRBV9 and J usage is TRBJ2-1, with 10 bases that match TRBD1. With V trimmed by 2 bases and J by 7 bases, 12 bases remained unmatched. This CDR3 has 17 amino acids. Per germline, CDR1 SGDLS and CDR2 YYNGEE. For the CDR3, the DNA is TGTGCCAGCAGCGTGGCGGGGTGGACAGGGGGTAGGAATGAGCAGTTCTTC. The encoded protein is CASSVAGWTGGRNEQFF.

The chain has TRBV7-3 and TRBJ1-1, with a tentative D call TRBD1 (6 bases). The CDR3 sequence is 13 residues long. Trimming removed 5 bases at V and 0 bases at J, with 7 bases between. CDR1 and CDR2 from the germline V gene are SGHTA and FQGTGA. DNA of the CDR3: TGTGCCAGCAGCACAGGGATGAACACTGAAGCTTTCTTT. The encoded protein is CASSTGMNTEAFF.

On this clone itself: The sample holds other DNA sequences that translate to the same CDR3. This CDR3 reads CASSLGGNTEAFF. Written as DNA, the CDR3 is TGTGCCAGCAGTTTAGGGGGGAACACTGAAGCTTTCTTT. The rearrangement joins TRBV27 to TRBJ1-1, with D maybe TRBD1 (5 bases). Trimming took off 2 bases at V and 1 base at J, with 5 bases between the two ends. Germline assignment: CDR1 MNHEY and CDR2 SMNVEV (reference sequence). This CDR3 spans 13 amino acids.

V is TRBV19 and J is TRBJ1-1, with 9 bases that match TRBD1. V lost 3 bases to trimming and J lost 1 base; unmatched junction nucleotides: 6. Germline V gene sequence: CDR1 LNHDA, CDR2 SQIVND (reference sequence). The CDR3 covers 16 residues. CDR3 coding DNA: TGTGCCAGTAGTATTTGGGGACAGGGTCCGAACACTGAAGCTTTCTTT. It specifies CASSIWGQGPNTEAFF. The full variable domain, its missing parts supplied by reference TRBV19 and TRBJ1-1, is DGGITQSPKYLFRKEGQNVTLSCEQNLNHDAMYWYRQDPGQGLRLIYYSQIVNDFQKGDIAEGYSVSREKKESFPLTVTSAQKNPTAFYLCASSIWGQGPNTEAFFGQGTRLTVV.

In nucleotides, the CDR3 is TGTGCCAGCGGGCCGGACTTCTCCTACGAGCAGTACTTC. Amino acid sequence: CASGPDFSYEQYF. V and J are TRBV6-5 and TRBJ2-7; a possible D gene is TRBD2 (5 bases). Germline CDR1 is MNHEY and CDR2 is SVGAGI. V lost 8 bases, J lost 0 bases, and 11 bases lay in between. The CDR3 consists of 13 residues.

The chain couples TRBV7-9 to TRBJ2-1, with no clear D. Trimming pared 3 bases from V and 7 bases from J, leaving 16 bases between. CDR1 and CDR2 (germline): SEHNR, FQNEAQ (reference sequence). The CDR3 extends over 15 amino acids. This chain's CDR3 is CASSFAAGEGNEQFF. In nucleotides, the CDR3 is TGTGCCAGCAGCTTTGCGGCCGGAGAAGGTAATGAGCAGTTCTTC.

CDR3 in DNA: TGTGCCAGCAGTGCCCACGGACAGGGGAACACTGAAGCTTTCTTT. Amino acids: CASSAHGQGNTEAFF. This sequence joins TRBV27 and TRBJ1-1; TRBD1 aligns across 8 bases. CDR3 length: 15 residues. From germline, CDR1 is MNHEY and CDR2 SMNVEV (reference sequence). After removal of 5 bases from V and 1 base from J, the junction contained 6 bases not matched to a gene.

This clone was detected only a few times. CDR3 sequence reads: CASSVDEQGYTEAFF. The CDR3 nucleotides read TGTGCCAGCAGCGTAGATGAACAGGGCTACACTGAAGCTTTCTTT. V is TRBV9 and J is TRBJ1-1; TRBD1 might be the D (6 bases). The V gene's germline CDR1 is SGDLS and CDR2 YYNGEE. This CDR3 comprises 15 residues. V gave up 0 bases and J gave up 3 bases, with 12 bases separating them.

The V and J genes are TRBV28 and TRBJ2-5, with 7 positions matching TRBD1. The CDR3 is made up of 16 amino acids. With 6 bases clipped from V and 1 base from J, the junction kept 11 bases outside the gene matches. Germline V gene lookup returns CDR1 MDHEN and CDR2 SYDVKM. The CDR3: CASRVIGGITQETQYF. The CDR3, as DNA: TGTGCCAGCAGGGTCATAGGGGGCATCACCCAAGAGACCCAGTACTTC.

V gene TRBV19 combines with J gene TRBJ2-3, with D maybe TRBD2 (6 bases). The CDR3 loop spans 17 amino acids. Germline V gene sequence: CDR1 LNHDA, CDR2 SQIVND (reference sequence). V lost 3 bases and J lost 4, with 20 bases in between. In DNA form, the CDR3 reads TGTGCCAGTAGTATGCCGTCGGAGGGTCGGCGCTCAGATACGCAGTATTTT. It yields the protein CASSMPSEGRRSDTQYF.

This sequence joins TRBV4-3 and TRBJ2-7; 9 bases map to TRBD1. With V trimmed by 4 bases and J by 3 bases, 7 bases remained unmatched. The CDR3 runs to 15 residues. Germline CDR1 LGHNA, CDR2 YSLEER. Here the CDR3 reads CASSLNPGQGYEQYF. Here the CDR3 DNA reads TGCGCCAGCAGCCTCAACCCGGGACAGGGCTACGAGCAGTACTTC.

As DNA, the CDR3 is TGTGCCAGCAGCGTAGAGGCAGGGCCCTCTGGGGCCAACGTCCTGACTTTC. It specifies CASSVEAGPSGANVLTF. The chain links TRBV9 to TRBJ2-6, with D tentatively TRBD1 (5 bases). The germline V gene encodes CDR1 SGDLS and CDR2 YYNGEE. V was cut by 0 bases and J by 0 bases, with 10 bases left in between. The CDR3 runs to 17 residues.

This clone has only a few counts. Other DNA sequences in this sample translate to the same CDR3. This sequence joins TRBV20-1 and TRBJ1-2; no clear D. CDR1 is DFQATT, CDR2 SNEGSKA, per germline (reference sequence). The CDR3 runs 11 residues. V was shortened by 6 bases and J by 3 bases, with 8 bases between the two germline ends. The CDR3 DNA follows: TGCAGTGCCAGGCCGGACTATGGCTACACCTTC. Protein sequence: CSARPDYGYTF.

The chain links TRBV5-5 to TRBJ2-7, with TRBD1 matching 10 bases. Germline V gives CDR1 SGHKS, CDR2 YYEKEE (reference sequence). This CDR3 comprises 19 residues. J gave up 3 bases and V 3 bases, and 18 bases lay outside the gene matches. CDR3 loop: CASSSDVSSRDRGFYEQYF. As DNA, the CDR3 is TGTGCCAGCAGCTCCGACGTGAGTTCCCGGGACAGGGGATTCTACGAGCAGTACTTC.

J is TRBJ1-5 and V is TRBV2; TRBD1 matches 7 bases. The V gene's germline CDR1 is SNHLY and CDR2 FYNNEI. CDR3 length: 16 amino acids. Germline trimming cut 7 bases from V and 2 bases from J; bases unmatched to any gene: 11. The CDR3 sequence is CASTMDRLGGNQPQHF. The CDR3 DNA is TGTGCCAGCACCATGGACAGGCTGGGGGGCAATCAGCCCCAGCATTTT.

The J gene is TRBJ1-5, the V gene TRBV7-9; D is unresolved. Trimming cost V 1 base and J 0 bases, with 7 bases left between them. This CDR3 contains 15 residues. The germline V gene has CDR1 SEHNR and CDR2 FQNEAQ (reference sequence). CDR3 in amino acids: CASSLGKDSNQPQHF. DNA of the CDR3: TGTGCCAGCAGCTTAGGCAAAGATAGCAATCAGCCCCAGCATTTT.

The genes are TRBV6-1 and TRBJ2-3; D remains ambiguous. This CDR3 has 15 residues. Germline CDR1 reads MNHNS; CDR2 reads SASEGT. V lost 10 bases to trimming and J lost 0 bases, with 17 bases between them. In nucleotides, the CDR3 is TGTGCCACCCGCCATTGCACCTCTAGCACAGATACGCAGTATTTT. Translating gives CATRHCTSSTDTQYF.

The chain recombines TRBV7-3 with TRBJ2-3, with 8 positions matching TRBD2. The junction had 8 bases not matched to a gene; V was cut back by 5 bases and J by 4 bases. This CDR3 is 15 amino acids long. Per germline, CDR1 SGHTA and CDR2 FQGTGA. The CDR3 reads CASSRTGGRADTQYF. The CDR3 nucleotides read TGTGCCAGCAGCCGAACGGGGGGGCGAGCAGATACGCAGTATTTT. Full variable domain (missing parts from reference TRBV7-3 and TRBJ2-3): GAGVSQTPSNKVTEKGKYVELRCDPISGHTALYWYRQSLGQGPEFLIYFQGTGAADDSGLPNDRFFAVRPEGSVSTLKIQRTERGDSAVYLCASSRTGGRADTQYFGPGTRLTVL.

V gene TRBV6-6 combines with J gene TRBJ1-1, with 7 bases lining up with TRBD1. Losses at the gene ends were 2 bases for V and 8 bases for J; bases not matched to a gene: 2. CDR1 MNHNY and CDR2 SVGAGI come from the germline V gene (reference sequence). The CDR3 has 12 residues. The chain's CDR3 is CASSYGQDEAFF. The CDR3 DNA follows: TGTGCCAGCAGTTACGGACAGGACGAAGCTTTCTTT.

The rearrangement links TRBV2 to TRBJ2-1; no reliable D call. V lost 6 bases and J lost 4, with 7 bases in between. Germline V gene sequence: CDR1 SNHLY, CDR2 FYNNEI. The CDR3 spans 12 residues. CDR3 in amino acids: CASRAEYNEQFF. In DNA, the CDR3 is TGTGCCAGCAGGGCCGAGTACAATGAGCAGTTCTTC.

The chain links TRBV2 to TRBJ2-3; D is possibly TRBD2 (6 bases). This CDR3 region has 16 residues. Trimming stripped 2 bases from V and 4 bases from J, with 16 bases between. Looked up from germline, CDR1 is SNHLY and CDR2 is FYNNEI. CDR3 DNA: TGTGCCAGCAGTGAACCCCCCGGGGCGGGGCCAGATACGCAGTATTTT. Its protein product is CASSEPPGAGPDTQYF.